This T cell receptor (beta chain) was recovered during a study of CD8+CD57+ T cells in acquired aplastic anemia. Whole-study context: Sorted cells (CD4+ and CD8+) yielded DNA amounts that averaged approximately 3 ug.

For sequencing, patients were chosen who had shown expansion of CD8+CD57+ cells by flow cytometry. The cohort consisted entirely of patients having severe acquired aplastic anemia. Patients were untreated when blood was sampled. Using genomic DNA as the template, TCR beta VDJ and CDR3 profiling was carried out. Each CDR3 protein is one row after TCRdb ran MiXCR on the reads. The data contain fewer than 200,000 distinct CDR3 sequences, 48% of them seen just once; the ten biggest clones take up about 1.7%. This CDR3 region has 14 residues. Germline-derived CDR1 and CDR2 are SGHTS and YDEGEE. J was trimmed by 7 bases and V by 4 bases; bases with no gene match: 5.

The sequenced sample was sorted CD4+, CD8+, or CD8+CD57+ T cells (not recorded which) from PBMCs. The chain uses TRBV5-8 and TRBJ1-6, with 7 bases lining up with TRBD1. The source is a human donor with aplastic anemia. The CDR3 DNA reads TGTGCCAGCAGCGCCGGGACAGAGAATTCACCCCTCCACTTT. This sequence encodes CASSAGTENSPLHF.